Detailed here is one T cell receptor beta chain. Its cognate antigen is unknown. These data are taken from a study of T cell clones after liver transplantation. General study results and limits: Graft donor-reactive T cells possibly entered the graft instead of undergoing deletion.

TCRdb's copy holds only in-frame clones and misses some; the assay was immunoSEQ multiplex PCR. The sample records 70,000 or so clones, roughly 90% being singletons. This specimen consisted of CD4+ T cells from blood, obtained before liver transplant. The TCR comes from a human donor who received a liver transplant.

In DNA form, the CDR3 reads TGTGCCAGTAGTATCCGAGGGATCGGCTACAATGAGCAGTTCTTC. Protein sequence: CASSIRGIGYNEQFF. This chain joins TRBV19 and TRBJ2-1, with D perhaps matching TRBD2 (5 bases). Trimming stripped 3 bases from V and 3 bases from J, with 12 bases between. Germline lookup yields CDR1 LNHDA and CDR2 SQIVND (reference sequence). There are 15 residues in the CDR3.